This T cell receptor (beta chain) was captured by sequencing in a study of regulatory T cells in long-lasting Graves disease. Regarding the study as a whole: Thyroid tissue went unexamined; only peripheral blood was analyzed.

As to time point: newly diagnosed GD, antithyroid drugs for less than 3 months. The TCR library was made from RNA extracted from PBMCs. Sequencing libraries for TCR beta were prepared with iRepertoire HTBI primers and Arm-PCR of CDR3 regions. TCRdb reprocessed the multiplex PCR reads via MiXCR and lists one record per CDR3 protein. The data show 540,000 or so distinct CDR3 sequences, with roughly 12% seen just once and roughly a tenth held by the top ten. This clonotype was counted at least ten times. Antigen: not known. This sample was shared with a second study, whose subject was T cells in Graves' hyperthyroidism and ophthalmopathy. This second study notes: Absent ophthalmopathy progression within 18 months defined stable Graves' hyperthyroidism. Patients aged 18 to 65 had newly diagnosed hyperthyroidism that had lasted under 2 months.

This sequence was found in a man aged 25 to 40 with Graves disease. Sample: peripheral blood mononuclear cells (PBMCs), taken at new diagnosis, from a patient treated with antithyroid drugs.

CDR3 nucleotide sequence: TGTGCCAGCAGCGTACCAGGGACAGATAAAGAGACCCAGTACTTC. It yields the protein CASSVPGTDKETQYF. The chain is built from TRBV9 and TRBJ2-5; 7 positions agree with TRBD1. With 1 base clipped from V and 3 bases from J, the junction kept 6 bases outside the gene matches. CDR3 length: 15 residues. Germline CDR1 SGDLS, CDR2 YYNGEE.